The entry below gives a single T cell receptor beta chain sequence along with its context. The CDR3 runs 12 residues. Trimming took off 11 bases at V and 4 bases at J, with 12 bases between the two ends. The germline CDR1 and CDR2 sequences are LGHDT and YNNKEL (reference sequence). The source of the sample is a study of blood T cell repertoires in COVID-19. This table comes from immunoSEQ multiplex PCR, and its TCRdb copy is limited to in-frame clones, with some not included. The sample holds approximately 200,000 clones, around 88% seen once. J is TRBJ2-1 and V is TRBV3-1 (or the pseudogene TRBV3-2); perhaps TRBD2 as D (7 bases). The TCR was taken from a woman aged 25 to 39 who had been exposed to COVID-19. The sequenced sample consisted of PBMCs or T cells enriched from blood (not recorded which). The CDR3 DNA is TGTGCCGTGAGGGGGGGATACAATGAGCAGTTCTTC. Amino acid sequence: CAVRGGYNEQFF.